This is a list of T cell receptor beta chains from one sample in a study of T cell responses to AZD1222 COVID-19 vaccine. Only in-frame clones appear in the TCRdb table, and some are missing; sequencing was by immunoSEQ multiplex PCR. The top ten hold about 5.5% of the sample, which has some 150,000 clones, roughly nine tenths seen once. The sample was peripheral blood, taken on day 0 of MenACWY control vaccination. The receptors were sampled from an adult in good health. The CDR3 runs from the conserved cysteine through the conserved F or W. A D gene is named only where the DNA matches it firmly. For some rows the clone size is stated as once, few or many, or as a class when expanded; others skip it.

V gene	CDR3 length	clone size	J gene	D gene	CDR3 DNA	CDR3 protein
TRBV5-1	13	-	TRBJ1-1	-	TGCGCCAGCAGCTTTGACCCGAACACTGAAGCTTTCTTT	CASSFDPNTEAFF
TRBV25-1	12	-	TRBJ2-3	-	TGTGCCAGCAGTACCAGCGCAGATACGCAGTATTTT	CASSTSADTQYF
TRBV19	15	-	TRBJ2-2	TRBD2	TGTGCCAGTAGTACGGGAGGAGGCACCACCGGGGAGCTGTTTTTT	CASSTGGGTTGELFF
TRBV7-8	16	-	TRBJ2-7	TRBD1	TGTGCCAGCAGCTCTTGGACCGGGACAGATTCCTACGAGCAGTACTTC	CASSSWTGTDSYEQYF
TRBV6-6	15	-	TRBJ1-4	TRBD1	TGTGCCAGCAGTTACTCTGGCAGGGGGAATGAAAAACTGTTTTTT	CASSYSGRGNEKLFF
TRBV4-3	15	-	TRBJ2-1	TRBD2	TGCGCCAGCAGCCTCCGGACTAGCGGATACAATGAGCAGTTCTTC	CASSLRTSGYNEQFF
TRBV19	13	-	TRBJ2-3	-	TGTGCCAGTAGTGTACGGACTACAGATACGCAGTATTTT	CASSVRTTDTQYF
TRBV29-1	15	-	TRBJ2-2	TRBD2	TGCAGCGGCCTGACTAGCGGGAGTTTCACCGGGGAGCTGTTTTTT	CSGLTSGSFTGELFF
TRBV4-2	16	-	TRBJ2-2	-	TGTGCCAGCAGCCAAGAATGGCGTTCGAACACCGGGGAGCTGTTTTTT	CASSQEWRSNTGELFF
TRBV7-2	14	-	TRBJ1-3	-	TGTGCCAGCAGCTCACAAGGGGCTGGAAACACCATATATTTT	CASSSQGAGNTIYF
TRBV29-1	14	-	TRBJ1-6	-	TGCAGCGCCTCAAACGGGCAGCTTAATTCACCCCTCCACTTT	CSASNGQLNSPLHF
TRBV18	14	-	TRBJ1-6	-	TGTGCCAGCTCACCTGGGGGGGACGATTCACCCCTCCACTTT	CASSPGGDDSPLHF
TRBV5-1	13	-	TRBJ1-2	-	TGCGCCAGCAGCCCAACCACAGGTTCCGGCTACACCTTC	CASSPTTGSGYTF
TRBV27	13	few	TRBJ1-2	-	TGTGCCAGCAGTTTCGAGGGGAACTATGGCTACACCTTC	CASSFEGNYGYTF
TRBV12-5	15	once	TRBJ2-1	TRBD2	TGTGCTAGTGGTTTGAGTGGGGGAGGGCTCGATGAGCAGTTCTTC	CASGLSGGGLDEQFF
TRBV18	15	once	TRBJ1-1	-	TGTGCCAGCTCCCTCCCTGAGAAGGGGTGGCCTGAAGCTTTCTTT	CASSLPEKGWPEAFF
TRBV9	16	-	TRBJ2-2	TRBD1	TGTGCCAGCAGCGAGAGGACAGGGATACGCACCGGGGAGCTGTTTTTT	CASSERTGIRTGELFF
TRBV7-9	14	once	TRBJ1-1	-	TGTGCCAGCAGCTTCCAGGGGAAGAACACTGAAGCTTTCTTT	CASSFQGKNTEAFF
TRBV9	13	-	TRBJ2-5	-	TGTGCCAGCAGCCCAAGAGGACAAGAGACCCAGTACTTC	CASSPRGQETQYF
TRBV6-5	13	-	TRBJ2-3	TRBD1	TGTGCCAGCAGTACAGGGGAAACAGATACGCAGTATTTT	CASSTGETDTQYF
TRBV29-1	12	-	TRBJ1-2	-	TGCAGCGTTGATAAGGGGAACTATGGCTACACCTTC	CSVDKGNYGYTF
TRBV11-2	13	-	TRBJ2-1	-	TGTGCCAGCAGCTTAGAAAGGCACCATGAGCAGTTCTTC	CASSLERHHEQFF
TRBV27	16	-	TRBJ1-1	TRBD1	TGTGCCAGCAGTTTATCCTCAGGGGGCTATGGGACTGAAGCTTTCTTT	CASSLSSGGYGTEAFF
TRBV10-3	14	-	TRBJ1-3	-	TGTGCCATCAGTGAGCTGGGTGCTGGAAACACCATATATTTT	CAISELGAGNTIYF
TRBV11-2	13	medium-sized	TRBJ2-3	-	TGTGCCAGCAGCACGTACCGGGATAATACGCAGTATTTT	CASSTYRDNTQYF
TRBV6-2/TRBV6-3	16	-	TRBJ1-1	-	TGTGCCAGCAGTTACTCGGGGGCCCAACAAAACCCTGAAGCTTTCTTT	CASSYSGAQQNPEAFF
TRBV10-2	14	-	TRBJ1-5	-	TGCGCCAGCACAGCGGGGTATAGCAATCAGCCCCAGCATTTT	CASTAGYSNQPQHF
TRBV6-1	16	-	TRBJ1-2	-	TGTGCCAGCAGTGTTTTGGAGGGGATAATATTTGATGGCTACACCTTC	CASSVLEGIIFDGYTF
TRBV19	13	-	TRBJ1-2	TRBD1	TGTGCCAGTAGCTTAACAGGGGTCTATGGCTACACCTTC	CASSLTGVYGYTF